Below, 16 T cell receptor beta chains from the same sample are listed, as sequenced in a study of blood T cell repertoires in COVID-19. Generated by immunoSEQ multiplex PCR, the TCRdb table keeps only in-frame clones and is missing some. The sample consists of more than 110,000 clones, about 75% of them appearing once. Sequencing was carried out using PBMCs or T cells enriched from blood (not recorded which). The source is a woman aged 50 to 60 who had recovered from COVID-19.

The chain is built from TRBV2 and TRBJ1-5; 9 nucleotides line up with TRBD1. Trimming removed 4 bases from V and 7 bases from J; junction bases left unmatched: 8. This CDR3 is 15 amino acids long. Per germline, CDR1 SNHLY and CDR2 FYNNEI. The CDR3 region has the DNA TGTGCCAGCAGTGGTTTGGGACAGGGAATGCAGCCCCAGCATTTT. Protein: CASSGLGQGMQPQHF.

The rearrangement links TRBV19 to TRBJ2-5; 7 bases line up with TRBD1. CDR3 length: 14 amino acids. Germline lookup yields CDR1 LNHDA and CDR2 SQIVND (reference sequence). Trimming removed 5 bases from V and 5 bases from J; junction bases left unmatched: 8. The CDR3 protein is CASSPLTGIETQYF. The CDR3 region has the DNA TGTGCCAGTAGTCCGTTGACAGGGATCGAGACCCAGTACTTC.

The CDR3 sequence: CASSQLAGAYNEQFF. The CDR3 DNA is TGTGCCAGCAGCCAGTTAGCGGGGGCCTACAATGAGCAGTTCTTC. The V and J genes are TRBV14 and TRBJ2-1; TRBD2 matches at 9 bases. Trimming removed 3 bases from V and 2 bases from J; junction bases left unmatched: 2. In germline, CDR1 is SGHDN, CDR2 FVKESK. The CDR3 is 15 residues long.

The V gene is TRBV28, the J gene TRBJ2-3, with 10 positions matching TRBD2. After removal of 8 bases from V and 6 bases from J, the junction contained 5 bases not matched to a gene. The CDR3 length is 13 residues. The germline V gene encodes CDR1 MDHEN and CDR2 SYDVKM. CDR3 sequence (DNA): TGTGCCAGCCCTAGCGGGAGAGCGGATACGCAGTATTTT. Its translation: CASPSGRADTQYF.

J is TRBJ2-5 and V is TRBV10-2; TRBD2 aligns across 13 bases. The CDR3 contains 15 residues. The V segment lost 7 bases and the J segment 7 bases; nucleotides outside the gene matches: 9. CDR1 WSHSY and CDR2 SAAADI come from the germline V gene. CDR3 nucleotides: TGCGCCAGCACAGCCCCCGGGACTAGCGGGATGACCCAGTACTTC. It specifies CASTAPGTSGMTQYF.

The sample holds a few counts of this clone. This chain connects TRBV7-9 to TRBJ2-7, with 8 bases that match TRBD2. The CDR3 covers 11 residues. V lost 5 bases to trimming and J lost 7 bases; unmatched junction nucleotides: 1. Germline V gene sequence: CDR1 SEHNR, CDR2 FQNEAQ (reference sequence). This chain's CDR3 is CASSAGGEQYF. The CDR3 DNA is TGTGCCAGCAGCGCGGGGGGTGAGCAGTACTTC.

The CDR3 sequence is CASSVLRGRGYTF. The CDR3 coding sequence is TGTGCCAGCAGTGTCCTCAGGGGGAGGGGCTACACCTTC. The chain links TRBV12-3 or TRBV12-4 to TRBJ1-2, with 7 bases identical to TRBD1. This CDR3 is built from 13 residues. The junction had 8 bases not matched to a gene; V was cut back by 5 bases and J by 8 bases.

The chain has TRBV20-1 and TRBJ2-7; perhaps TRBD1 as D (5 bases). This CDR3 has 12 residues. Germline V gene lookup returns CDR1 DFQATT and CDR2 SNEGSKA (reference sequence). The V gene lost 3 bases and the J gene lost 3 bases, with 9 bases spanning the gap. As DNA, the CDR3 is TGCAGTGCTAGTATTAGGGGCTACGAGCAGTACTTC. It translates to CSASIRGYEQYF.

The V and J genes are TRBV28 and TRBJ2-3; tentative D call: TRBD1 (6 bases). Germline assignment: CDR1 MDHEN and CDR2 SYDVKM. V dropped 8 bases and J dropped 0 bases, with 18 bases sitting between them. The CDR3 spans 16 residues. This CDR3 reads CASGTRTVISTDTQYF. For the CDR3, the DNA is TGTGCCAGCGGAACCCGGACAGTGATTAGCACAGATACGCAGTATTTT. Supplemented by reference TRBV28 and TRBJ2-3, the full variable domain reads DVKVTQSSRYLVKRTGEKVFLECVQDMDHENMFWYRQDPGLGLRLIYFSYDVKMKEKGDIPEGYSVSREKKERFSLILESASTNQTSMYLCASGTRTVISTDTQYFGPGTRLTVL.

The CDR3 DNA reads as TGTGCCAGCTCACCTCAGACTGACTATGGCTACACCTTC. Translation gives CASSPQTDYGYTF. The rearrangement joins TRBV18 to TRBJ1-2; D not certain. Germline CDR1 is KGHSH and CDR2 is LQKENI. This CDR3 is 13 amino acids long. Between the trimmed V and J ends, which lost 3 bases and 3 bases, there was a span of 8 bases.

The V call is TRBV18, the J call TRBJ1-5; 9 bases are shared with TRBD1. CDR1 KGHSH and CDR2 LQKENI come from the germline V gene. Trimming took 6 bases from V and 5 from J; bases not matched to a gene: 5. CDR3 length: 14 amino acids. The CDR3 DNA follows: TGTGCCAGCTCGCAGACAGGGGGGGATCAGCCCCAGCATTTT. Its translation: CASSQTGGDQPQHF.

The V call is TRBV19, the J call TRBJ2-7, with TRBD2 matching over 8 bases. Germline V gene data show CDR1 as LNHDA and CDR2 as SQIVND (reference sequence). V gave up 4 bases and J gave up 2 bases; unmatched junction bases: 10. This CDR3 region has 16 residues. The CDR3 bases are TGTGCCAGTAGTACCAACGCGGGAGGTAGAGCCTACGAGCAGTACTTC. Residues: CASSTNAGGRAYEQYF.

The chain uses TRBV28 and TRBJ1-1; TRBD1 might be the D (5 bases). The CDR3 has 16 amino acids. Trimming took off 1 base at V and 0 bases at J, with 12 bases between the two ends. The germline CDR1 and CDR2 sequences are MDHEN and SYDVKM. This CDR3 reads CASSLFTGFMNTEAFF. The CDR3 coding sequence is TGTGCCAGCAGTTTATTCACAGGCTTCATGAACACTGAAGCTTTCTTT.

This chain connects TRBV6-2 or TRBV6-3 to TRBJ2-7; the match to TRBD2 covers 8 bases. V lost 2 bases to trimming and J lost 5 bases; unmatched junction nucleotides: 11. The CDR3 extends over 16 amino acids. CDR1 MNHEY and CDR2 SVGEGT come from the germline V gene. CDR3 sequence (DNA): TGTGCCAGCAGTTACGACAGCGGGCGGGGGGTCCACGAGCAGTACTTC. It yields the protein CASSYDSGRGVHEQYF.

The chain carries TRBV7-2 and TRBJ2-7, with 13 nucleotides matching TRBD2. Germline V gene lookup returns CDR1 SGHTA and CDR2 FQGNSA. This CDR3 region has 14 residues. J gave up 5 bases and V 5 bases, and 3 bases lay outside the gene matches. DNA of the CDR3: TGTGCCAGCAGCCGGACTAGCGGGAGACACGAGCAGTACTTC. Amino acid sequence: CASSRTSGRHEQYF.

The chain uses TRBV25-1 and TRBJ2-1, with TRBD2 matching over 7 bases. CDR3 length: 14 amino acids. Unmatched junction bases numbered 6, after V lost 6 bases and J lost 4 bases. Looked up from germline, CDR1 is MGHDK and CDR2 is SYGVNS. The CDR3 DNA reads TGTGCCAGCAGAGGCGGGAGTTGGTACAATGAGCAGTTCTTC. This translates into CASRGGSWYNEQFF.